Sequencing of this T cell receptor (beta chain) was carried out in a study of identifying expanded T cells in peripheral blood. This clone was detected once. Collection occurred without any documented infections or immune events in donors. The CDR3 runs 15 residues. The germline V gene has CDR1 MNHEY and CDR2 SMNVEV (reference sequence). V gave up 2 bases and J gave up 6 bases; unmatched junction bases: 7. Assay used: immunoSEQ multiplex PCR; TCRdb lists only in-frame clones, some missing. The table has roughly 63,000 clones, approximately 80% seen once. The receptor was isolated from a person aged 18 to 75 in good health. The chain uses TRBV27 and TRBJ2-7; 10 nucleotides match TRBD2. Sequences were obtained from blood. The chain's CDR3 is CASSLPTSGIGEQYF. The DNA of the CDR3 is TGTGCCAGCAGTTTACCAACTAGCGGGATCGGCGAGCAGTACTTC.